A single sample gave rise to the 25 T cell receptor beta chains below, sequenced in a study of Ad26.COV2.S vaccination and SARS-CoV-2 variants. As for treatment: around 19 received Ad26.COV2.S at low or high dose, single or two shots; a few received placebo; per-sample allocation not given. Following the first vaccine or placebo injection, samples were taken on day 63. The table came from immunoSEQ multiplex PCR; TCRdb's copy has only in-frame clones and leaves some out. The data show approximately 300,000 clones, around four fifths seen once. The sample consisted of peripheral blood, taken in a trial of Ad26.COV2.S vaccine versus placebo. Source of these receptors: a person between 18 and 65 years old who received the Ad26.COV2.S COVID-19 vaccine or a placebo.

The chain couples TRBV6-1 to TRBJ2-7; D is unclear. Germline V gene data show CDR1 as MNHNS and CDR2 as SASEGT. V was cut by 2 bases and J by 6 bases, with 11 bases left in between. The CDR3 loop spans 13 amino acids. The CDR3 sequence: CASSETRPGEQYF. The DNA of the CDR3 is TGTGCCAGCAGTGAAACCCGACCCGGCGAGCAGTACTTC.

This clone was found once. The chain has TRBV6-5 and TRBJ1-2, with a tentative D call TRBD1 (6 bases). V was shortened by 7 bases and J by 8 bases, with 17 bases between the two germline ends. Germline V CDR1 and CDR2: MNHEY, SVGAGI. CDR3 length: 13 amino acids. CDR3 in DNA: TGTGCCAGCATCCAAAACAGGGCGTCCGGCTACACCTTC. Its translation is CASIQNRASGYTF.

The genes are TRBV7-9 and TRBJ2-2; D unclear. Germline values: CDR1 SEHNR, CDR2 FQNEAQ (reference sequence). The CDR3 runs 13 residues. V lost 1 base and J 6 bases, leaving 6 bases between the germline ends. In DNA, the CDR3 is TGTGCCAGCAGCTTAGTAGGGTCCGGGGAGCTGTTTTTT. Protein sequence: CASSLVGSGELFF.

The J gene is TRBJ2-2, the V gene TRBV11-3; TRBD1 or TRBD2 may be the D gene (6 bases each). The germline V and J ends were trimmed by 1 base and 0 bases, with 9 bases remaining between them. Germline assignment: CDR1 SGHNT and CDR2 YENEEA. This CDR3 region has 16 residues. The CDR3 loop reads CASSLGGAANTGELFF. CDR3 DNA: TGTGCCAGCAGCTTAGGGGGGGCAGCGAACACCGGGGAGCTGTTTTTT.

This chain uses TRBV5-5 with TRBJ2-7; no firm D call. Germline assignment: CDR1 SGHKS and CDR2 YYEKEE (reference sequence). Between the trimmed V and J ends, which lost 2 bases and 0 bases, there was a span of 12 bases. The CDR3 is made up of 15 amino acids. Here the CDR3 DNA reads TGTGCCAGCAGCTTTGTATATCAGAGCTCCTACGAGCAGTACTTC. Translating gives CASSFVYQSSYEQYF.

Only a few counts were recorded for this clone. The chain joins TRBV9 to TRBJ1-6; no clear D. V was trimmed by 3 bases and J by 4 bases, leaving 11 bases between them. CDR3 length: 15 amino acids. Germline values: CDR1 SGDLS, CDR2 YYNGEE. CDR3 nucleotides: TGTGCCAGCAGCGCAAGGGCTTTTTATAATTCACCCCTCCACTTT. Residues: CASSARAFYNSPLHF.

This chain joins TRBV7-8 and TRBJ1-2; tentative D call: TRBD1 (6 bases). Trimming left V 4 bases short and J 4 bases short, with 13 bases between. Per the germline V gene, CDR1 is SGHVS and CDR2 is FQNEAQ. This CDR3 is built from 14 residues. Here the CDR3 DNA reads TGTGCCAGCAGCTGGGGGCGGCAAACCTATGGCTACACCTTC. Protein product: CASSWGRQTYGYTF.

The sample holds one count of this clone. The same CDR3 can be traced to other DNA sequences in this sample. The rearrangement joins TRBV18 to TRBJ2-5; unclear D gene. Germline CDR1 KGHSH, CDR2 LQKENI. Trimming cost V 2 bases and J 2 bases, with 6 bases left between them. This CDR3 has 13 residues. The CDR3 loop reads CASSPGLQETQYF. CDR3 coding DNA: TGTGCCAGCTCACCAGGGCTTCAAGAGACCCAGTACTTC.

The chain joins TRBV10-3 to TRBJ1-2; 10 bases line up with TRBD1. The CDR3 has 13 residues. V shed 6 bases and J 8 bases; nucleotides not matched to a gene: 6. The V gene's germline CDR1 is ENHRY and CDR2 SYGVKD. CDR3 in amino acids: CAIRGTGEIGYTF. CDR3 DNA sequence: TGTGCCATCAGAGGGACAGGGGAGATAGGCTACACCTTC.

The chain joins TRBV2 to TRBJ1-1, with 8 bases that match TRBD1. The germline gives CDR1 SNHLY, CDR2 FYNNEI. V was pared by 6 bases and J by 4 bases, with 10 bases of the junction left unmatched. This CDR3 spans 15 amino acids. In DNA form, the CDR3 reads TGTGCCAGCAGCTCTCAGGGGGCTGTGGGCACTGAAGCTTTCTTT. Encoded protein: CASSSQGAVGTEAFF.

The chain recombines TRBV5-1 with TRBJ2-7; 12 bases fit TRBD2. Germline V gene data show CDR1 as SGHRS and CDR2 as YFSETQ. The CDR3 consists of 13 residues. Trimming took 0 bases from V and 10 from J; bases not matched to a gene: 2. Here the CDR3 reads CASSLGLAGVQYF. CDR3 bases: TGCGCCAGCAGCTTGGGACTAGCGGGGGTACAGTACTTC. Variable domain in full (rest from reference TRBV5-1 and TRBJ2-7): KAGVTQTPRYLIKTRGQQVTLSCSPISGHRSVSWYQQTPGQGLQFLFEYFSETQRNKGNFPGRFSGRQFSNSRSEMNVSTLELGDSALYLCASSLGLAGVQYFGPGTRLTVT.

J is TRBJ2-2 and V is TRBV28; D is undetermined. The CDR3 length is 14 residues. Germline lookup yields CDR1 MDHEN and CDR2 SYDVKM. Trimming left V 8 bases short and J 0 bases short, with 10 bases between. The CDR3 reads CASGVGPNTGELFF. The CDR3 bases are TGTGCCAGCGGGGTGGGTCCGAACACCGGGGAGCTGTTTTTT.

The gene calls are TRBV18 and TRBJ1-3; 7 nucleotides match TRBD1. From germline, CDR1 is KGHSH and CDR2 LQKENI. CDR3 length: 16 amino acids. With V trimmed by 4 bases and J by 1 base, 7 bases remained unmatched. The DNA for the CDR3 is TGTGCCAGCTCACTCCGGGACAGACTTTCTGGAAACACCATATATTTT. Translating gives CASSLRDRLSGNTIYF.

The rearrangement links TRBV28 to TRBJ1-2, with D possibly TRBD1 on 5 matching bases. Germline V lookup: CDR1 MDHEN, CDR2 SYDVKM. V dropped 4 bases and J dropped 5 bases, with 8 bases sitting between them. CDR3 length equals 12 residues. CDR3: CASSSEGYGYTF. The CDR3 nucleotides are TGTGCCAGCAGTTCAGAGGGGTATGGCTACACCTTC.

On this clone itself: This sample also contains other DNA sequences that code for the same CDR3. V gene TRBV5-4 combines with J gene TRBJ1-6; D unclear. This CDR3 spans 12 amino acids. Germline loops: CDR1 SGHNT, CDR2 YYREEE (reference sequence). Trimming stripped 3 bases from V and 7 bases from J, with 5 bases between. In nucleotides, the CDR3 is TGTGCCAGCAGCTCACTCAATTCACCCCTCCACTTT. Encoded protein: CASSSLNSPLHF. The whole variable domain, filled in from reference TRBV5-4 and TRBJ1-6, reads ETGVTQSPTHLIKTRGQQVTLRCSSQSGHNTVSWYQQALGQGPQFIFQYYREEENGRGNFPPRFSGLQFPNYSSELNVNALELDDSALYLCASSSLNSPLHFGNGTRLTVT.

V is TRBV2 and J is TRBJ1-1; D is unresolved. V was cut by 5 bases and J by 1 base, with 8 bases left in between. This CDR3 spans 13 amino acids. Germline CDR1 SNHLY, CDR2 FYNNEI. DNA of the CDR3: TGTGCCAGCAGTAAAGGAGAGAACACTGAAGCTTTCTTT. Amino acid sequence: CASSKGENTEAFF. The variable domain in full, completed from reference TRBV2 and TRBJ1-1, reads EPEVTQTPSHQVTQMGQEVILRCVPISNHLYFYWYRQILGQKVEFLVSFYNNEISEKSEIFDDQFSVERPDGSNFTLKIRSTKLEDSAMYFCASSKGENTEAFFGQGTRLTVV.

The chain couples TRBV7-2 to TRBJ1-2; D may be TRBD1 (5 bases). CDR1 SGHTA and CDR2 FQGNSA come from the germline V gene. V lost 5 bases to trimming and J lost 4 bases, with 11 bases between them. This CDR3 comprises 13 residues. The CDR3 is CASSAGGTYGYTF. The CDR3 DNA reads TGTGCCAGCAGCGCGGGGGGTACCTATGGCTACACCTTC.

The chain recombines TRBV19 with TRBJ2-3, with D possibly TRBD1 on 6 matching bases. The CDR3 is 17 residues long. V was clipped by 3 bases and J by 5 bases, with 21 bases between them. Germline V gives CDR1 LNHDA, CDR2 SQIVND (reference sequence). The CDR3: CASSMRNRVGGVDTQYF. CDR3 DNA sequence: TGTGCCAGTAGTATGCGGAACAGGGTTGGAGGAGTAGATACGCAGTATTTT.

This chain links TRBV6-5 with TRBJ1-4; no reliable D call. The V gene's germline CDR1 is MNHEY and CDR2 SVGAGI. Trimming stripped 2 bases from V and 8 bases from J, with 15 bases between. The CDR3 extends over 15 amino acids. CDR3 sequence: CASSYPRGIEEKLFF. For the CDR3, the DNA is TGTGCCAGCAGTTACCCCCGGGGAATAGAGGAAAAACTGTTTTTT.

The rearrangement joins TRBV20-1 to TRBJ2-3; no definite D call. The V and J ends lost 6 bases and 5 bases respectively, with 9 bases between them. The CDR3 sequence is 11 residues long. Germline assignment: CDR1 DFQATT and CDR2 SNEGSKA (reference sequence). CDR3 DNA sequence: TGCAGTGCAACAAAACTAGATACGCAGTATTTT. Translating it yields CSATKLDTQYF.

The chain recombines TRBV11-2 with TRBJ2-6; 9 nucleotides line up with TRBD1. Trimming at V came to 4 bases and at J to 0 bases, leaving 10 bases not matched to a gene. The CDR3 consists of 19 residues. CDR1 SGHAT and CDR2 FQNNGV come from the germline V gene. For the CDR3, the DNA is TGTGCCAGCAGCTCCTTGGGCCGGGACAGGGTCTCTGGGGCCAACGTCCTGACTTTC. Protein: CASSSLGRDRVSGANVLTF.

This clone was seen a few times. V and J are TRBV12-3 or TRBV12-4 and TRBJ2-7; perhaps TRBD2 as D (5 bases). This CDR3 is built from 12 residues. V shed 6 bases and J shed 12 bases, with 18 bases lying between them. CDR3 loop: CASSRDRERAYF. CDR3 sequence (DNA): TGTGCCAGCAGCCGCGATAGGGAGAGAGCGTACTTC.

The CDR3, as DNA: TGTGCCAGCAGGGACCCTAGGGCCGGGGAGCAGTACTTC. Residues: CASRDPRAGEQYF. This chain uses TRBV6-5 with TRBJ2-7; D is unclear. V lost 6 bases to trimming and J lost 7 bases, with 16 bases between them. This CDR3 is 13 amino acids long. Germline V lookup: CDR1 MNHEY, CDR2 SVGAGI.

This clone came up a few times. This chain joins TRBV5-8 and TRBJ1-2; 10 nucleotides match TRBD1. This CDR3 comprises 16 residues. Germline V gives CDR1 SGHTS, CDR2 YDEGEE. The V gene end was trimmed by 6 bases and the J gene end by 7 bases; junction bases not matched to a gene: 15. CDR3 coding DNA: TGTGCCAGCACGAGGACAGGGGGGACGCGGGGATCTGGCTACACCTTC. This sequence encodes CASTRTGGTRGSGYTF. Looking up the rest from reference TRBV5-8 and TRBJ1-2 gives the full variable domain: EAGVTQSPTHLIKTRGQQATLRCSPISGHTSVYWYQQALGLGLQFLLWYDEGEERNRGNFPPRFSGRQFPNYSSELNVNALELEDSALYLCASTRTGGTRGSGYTFGSGTRLTVV.

The chain carries TRBV7-8 and TRBJ2-1; 8 bases align to TRBD2. The CDR3 spans 15 residues. V shed 1 base, J shed 8 bases, and the junction held 7 bases outside the gene matches. From germline, CDR1 is SGHVS and CDR2 FQNEAQ. CDR3 bases: TGTGCCAGCAGCTTAGTGACCGGGACTAGTTATGAGCAGTTCTTC. Translation gives CASSLVTGTSYEQFF.